The 16 T cell receptor beta chains given below trace back to one sample, sequenced in a study of shared clonotypes between healthy human individuals. Method: immunoSEQ multiplex PCR; TCRdb's copy keeps in-frame clones and lacks some. The repertoire holds about 490,000 clones, with over 70% as singletons. Sequencing used PBMCs. The receptors were gathered from a middle-aged woman in good health. Some clones in this sample may be carry-over from other donors' samples.

The rearrangement uses TRBV4-1 and TRBJ2-7; 11 bases fit TRBD2. Germline-derived CDR1 and CDR2 are MGHRA and YSYEKL. V was pared by 2 bases and J by 8 bases, with 5 bases of the junction left unmatched. The CDR3 loop spans 14 amino acids. CDR3 DNA: TGCGCCAGCAGCCAACTCACTAGCGGGAGCCAGCAGTACTTC. Its translation is CASSQLTSGSQQYF.

A word on this clone: At the DNA level, this CDR3 is encoded by other sequences in the same sample as well. This chain connects TRBV5-1 to TRBJ1-2; D not certain. Trimming shortened V by 2 bases and J by 3 bases, and 8 bases separated the two germline ends. CDR1 is SGHRS and CDR2 is YFSETQ in the germline V gene. The CDR3 extends over 13 amino acids. This CDR3 reads CASSLRGDYGYTF. Here the CDR3 DNA reads TGCGCCAGCAGCTTACGAGGCGACTATGGCTACACCTTC.

This clone was seen once. One base separates it from a far larger clone, so it is likely a read error. This same CDR3 is encoded by further DNA sequences in the sample. The chain carries TRBV30 and TRBJ1-4; 7 bases line up with TRBD1. The CDR3 sequence is 14 residues long. J gave up 7 bases and V 5 bases, and 10 bases lay outside the gene matches. CDR1 is GTSNPN and CDR2 is SVGIG in the germline V gene (reference sequence). The CDR3 DNA sequence: TGTGCCTGGGACCCAGGACAGGAGGGTGAAAAACTGTTTTTT. Amino acid sequence: CAWDPGQEGEKLFF.

This rearrangement joins TRBV20-1 to TRBJ1-2; 8 bases fit TRBD1. From germline, CDR1 is DFQATT and CDR2 SNEGSKA (reference sequence). The trim removed 5 bases at V and 8 bases at J, leaving 4 bases unmatched. The CDR3 sequence is 11 residues long. The CDR3 DNA is TGCAGTGCTTCGACAGGGGCCGGCTACACCTTC. This gives the protein CSASTGAGYTF.

The chain combines TRBV10-2 with TRBJ2-3, with unresolved D. This CDR3 is 14 amino acids long. Trimming shortened V by 5 bases and J by 1 base, and 10 bases separated the two germline ends. Germline V gene data show CDR1 as WSHSY and CDR2 as SAAADI. The CDR3 DNA sequence: TGCGCCAGCAGTAGAAAAGGAGGCACAGATACGCAGTATTTT. Translating it yields CASSRKGGTDTQYF.

This rearrangement joins TRBV29-1 to TRBJ2-1; the D gene is possibly TRBD2 (5 bases). This CDR3 has 14 amino acids. The V gene's germline CDR1 is SQVTM and CDR2 ANQGSEA. Trimming cost V 2 bases and J 0 bases, with 8 bases left between them. CDR3 nucleotides: TGCAGCGTTGAACCCAGCGGCTCCTACAATGAGCAGTTCTTC. Translation gives CSVEPSGSYNEQFF.

V gene TRBV6-1 combines with J gene TRBJ1-5; D uncertain. V shed 0 bases and J shed 0 bases, with 18 bases lying between them. In germline, CDR1 is MNHNS, CDR2 SASEGT. The CDR3 has 19 amino acids. The CDR3 DNA reads TGTGCCAGCAGTGAAGCGCTTCTGAGAGCCCTTACTAGCAATCAGCCCCAGCATTTT. Translated: CASSEALLRALTSNQPQHF.

The J gene is TRBJ2-2, the V gene TRBV7-9, with 10 nucleotides matching TRBD2. The V gene's germline CDR1 is SEHNR and CDR2 FQNEAQ (reference sequence). The trim removed 7 bases at V and 4 bases at J, leaving 9 bases unmatched. The CDR3 contains 16 residues. The CDR3 DNA reads as TGTGCCAGCACCTCTTGGAGCGGGAGGGCCACCGGGGAGCTGTTTTTT. It yields the protein CASTSWSGRATGELFF.

The count of this clone is one. V is TRBV30 and J is TRBJ2-5, with D possibly TRBD2 on 5 matching bases. The CDR3 has 14 residues. V was shortened by 0 bases and J by 7 bases, with 15 bases between the two germline ends. Germline V lookup: CDR1 GTSNPN, CDR2 SVGIG (reference sequence). The CDR3 DNA reads as TGTGCCTGGAGTGTAGGCCGACAAGAGGGGACCCAGTACTTC. Translated, it gives CAWSVGRQEGTQYF.

The V gene is TRBV6-1, the J gene TRBJ1-2, with 9 bases fitting TRBD1. Germline trimming cut 1 base from V and 8 bases from J; bases unmatched to any gene: 2. Germline lookup yields CDR1 MNHNS and CDR2 SASEGT. The CDR3 extends over 13 amino acids. CDR3 DNA sequence: TGTGCCAGCAGTGAAGTGGGACAGGGAGGCTACACCTTC. It yields the protein CASSEVGQGGYTF.

V is TRBV5-1 and J is TRBJ2-3; the D gene could be TRBD1 or TRBD2 (5 bases each). Germline CDR1 is SGHRS and CDR2 is YFSETQ. The CDR3 is made up of 16 amino acids. Trimming removed 4 bases from V and 3 bases from J, with 18 bases in between. CDR3 DNA sequence: TGCGCCAGCAGCCCCCCACGGGATGGGGGAACAGATACGCAGTATTTT. This sequence encodes CASSPPRDGGTDTQYF.

This clone was picked up a small number of times. The V and J genes are TRBV19 and TRBJ2-6, with a weak D call TRBD2 (6 bases). CDR3 length: 16 amino acids. The V end lost 5 bases, the J end lost 2 bases, and 13 bases lay between the germline ends. CDR1 is LNHDA, CDR2 SQIVND, per germline (reference sequence). CDR3 sequence: CASSPPRRAGANVLTF. DNA of the CDR3: TGTGCCAGTAGTCCGCCGAGGAGGGCTGGGGCCAACGTCCTGACTTTC.

The chain combines TRBV2 with TRBJ1-1, with unresolved D. This CDR3 region has 13 residues. Germline CDR1 SNHLY, CDR2 FYNNEI. V was clipped by 3 bases and J by 5 bases, with 10 bases between them. In nucleotides, the CDR3 is TGTGCCAGCAGTGACGACCTGGGGACTGAAGCTTTCTTT. It specifies CASSDDLGTEAFF.

As to this clone: This probably arose from a read error, given a far larger clone one base away. The J gene is TRBJ1-1, the V gene TRBV10-3; no reliable D call. The CDR3 extends over 16 amino acids. The germline V gene encodes CDR1 ENHRY and CDR2 SYGVKD. The V end was cut by 2 bases, the J end by 6 bases, with 19 bases between. In DNA, the CDR3 is TGTGCCATCAGTGAGGCTCGGGGTATAGGTTCGGCTGAAGCTTTCTTT. This codes for CAISEARGIGSAEAFF.

As concerns this clone: A far larger clone lies a single base away; this is likely a read error. The V gene is TRBV2, the J gene TRBJ2-7; D not certain. This CDR3 region has 10 residues. CDR1 SNHLY and CDR2 FYNNEI come from the germline V gene. CDR3 nucleotide sequence: TGTGCCAGCAGTGAGGCGAAGCAGTGCTTC. This encodes CASSEAKQCF.

Remarks on this clone: Within the sample, other DNA sequences also encode this same CDR3. CDR3: CASSSSGKETQYF. The CDR3 nucleotides read TGCGCCAGCAGCTCTAGCGGGAAAGAGACCCAGTACTTC. The chain carries TRBV5-1 and TRBJ2-5; 9 bases are a match to TRBD2. Germline CDR1 SGHRS, CDR2 YFSETQ. V lost 3 bases, J lost 3 bases, and 0 bases stayed unmatched. The CDR3 runs to 13 residues. Combining the CDR3 with reference TRBV5-1 and TRBJ2-5 gives the whole variable domain KAGVTQTPRYLIKTRGQQVTLSCSPISGHRSVSWYQQTPGQGLQFLFEYFSETQRNKGNFPGRFSGRQFSNSRSEMNVSTLELGDSALYLCASSSSGKETQYFGPGTRLLVL.